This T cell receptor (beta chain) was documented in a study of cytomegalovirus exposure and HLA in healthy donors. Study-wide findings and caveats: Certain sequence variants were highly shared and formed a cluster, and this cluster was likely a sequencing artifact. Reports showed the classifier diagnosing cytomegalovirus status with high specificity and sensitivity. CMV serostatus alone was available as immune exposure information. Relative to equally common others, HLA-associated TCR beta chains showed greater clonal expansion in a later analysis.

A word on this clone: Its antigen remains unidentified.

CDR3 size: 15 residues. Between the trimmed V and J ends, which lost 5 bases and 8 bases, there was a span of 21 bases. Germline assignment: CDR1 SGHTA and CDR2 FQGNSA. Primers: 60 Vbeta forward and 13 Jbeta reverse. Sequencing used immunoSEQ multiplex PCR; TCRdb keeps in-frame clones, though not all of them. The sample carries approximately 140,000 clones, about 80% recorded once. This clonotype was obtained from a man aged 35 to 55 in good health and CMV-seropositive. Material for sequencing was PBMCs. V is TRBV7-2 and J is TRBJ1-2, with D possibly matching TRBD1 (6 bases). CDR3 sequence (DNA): TGTGCCAGCAGCACGTACCGGGACACCCGGCGGGGCTACACCTTC. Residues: CASSTYRDTRRGYTF.